This is a list of T cell receptor beta chains from one sample in a study of PD-L1 blockade in urothelial cancer. TCRdb keeps only in-frame clones here, not all; method: immunoSEQ multiplex PCR. Of tens of thousands of clones listed, roughly four fifths are singletons. Source: PBMCs, taken around atezolizumab (anti-PD-L1) treatment. These receptors were obtained from a man between 65 and 80 years old with urothelial cancer. Both conserved end residues are part of each CDR3. The order of the fields is J gene, clone size, D gene, V gene, CDR3 protein, CDR3 DNA. A D gene is named only where the DNA matches it firmly. Clone size is given for some rows only: seen once, a few or many times, or a class if the clone is expanded.

j_call: TRBJ1-2
clone_size: -
d_call: TRBD1
v_call: TRBV19
cdr3_aa: CASSTTGVDYGYTF
cdr3_nt: TGTGCCAGTAGTACGACAGGGGTTGACTATGGCTACACCTTC

j_call: TRBJ2-1
clone_size: medium-sized
d_call: TRBD2
v_call: TRBV6-1
cdr3_aa: CASAGLYYNEQFF
cdr3_nt: TGTGCCAGCGCGGGACTATATTACAATGAGCAGTTCTTC

j_call: TRBJ2-7
clone_size: -
d_call: -
v_call: TRBV19
cdr3_aa: CASSMYRDEQYF
cdr3_nt: TGTGCCAGTAGTATGTACAGGGACGAGCAGTACTTC

j_call: TRBJ1-2
clone_size: once
d_call: -
v_call: TRBV5-6
cdr3_aa: CASSLTGGTSNYGYTF
cdr3_nt: TGTGCCAGCAGCCTGACGGGGGGCACCTCTAACTATGGCTACACCTTC

j_call: TRBJ1-3
clone_size: once
d_call: -
v_call: TRBV7-2
cdr3_aa: CASSLASSGAGNTIYF
cdr3_nt: TGTGCCAGCAGCTTAGCGAGCTCAGGGGCTGGAAACACCATATATTTT

j_call: TRBJ1-1
clone_size: -
d_call: -
v_call: TRBV6-1
cdr3_aa: CASSEFPGNTEAFF
cdr3_nt: TGTGCCAGCAGTGAATTTCCGGGGAACACTGAAGCTTTCTTT

j_call: TRBJ2-7
clone_size: -
d_call: TRBD1
v_call: TRBV7-2
cdr3_aa: CASSFGTGAYEQYF
cdr3_nt: TGTGCCAGCAGCTTCGGGACAGGGGCCTACGAGCAGTACTTC

j_call: TRBJ2-7
clone_size: -
d_call: -
v_call: TRBV11-3
cdr3_aa: CASSGGRPLAEQYF
cdr3_nt: TGTGCCAGCAGCGGTGGACGCCCGCTAGCCGAGCAGTACTTC

j_call: TRBJ1-1
clone_size: -
d_call: -
v_call: TRBV19
cdr3_aa: CASSMGARMDTEAFF
cdr3_nt: TGTGCCAGTAGTATGGGCGCACGGATGGACACTGAAGCTTTCTTT

j_call: TRBJ1-1
clone_size: -
d_call: -
v_call: TRBV5-1
cdr3_aa: CASSFSLPENTEAFF
cdr3_nt: TGCGCCAGCAGCTTCTCCCTGCCAGAGAACACTGAAGCTTTCTTT

j_call: TRBJ1-1
clone_size: -
d_call: TRBD1
v_call: TRBV10-2
cdr3_aa: CASQGVNTEAFF
cdr3_nt: TGCGCCAGTCAGGGGGTGAACACTGAAGCTTTCTTT

j_call: TRBJ1-3
clone_size: -
d_call: TRBD1
v_call: TRBV6-1
cdr3_aa: CAMARTGTPNTIYF
cdr3_nt: TGTGCCATGGCCAGGACAGGGACCCCAAACACCATATATTTT

j_call: TRBJ2-2
clone_size: -
d_call: TRBD2
v_call: TRBV6-6
cdr3_aa: CASSPSGSSTGELFF
cdr3_nt: TGTGCCAGCAGCCCAAGCGGGAGCTCCACCGGGGAGCTGTTTTTT

j_call: TRBJ2-5
clone_size: -
d_call: TRBD1
v_call: TRBV7-2
cdr3_aa: CASSWDRSPQETQYF
cdr3_nt: TGTGCCAGCAGCTGGGACAGGTCGCCCCAAGAGACCCAGTACTTC

j_call: TRBJ2-3
clone_size: -
d_call: -
v_call: TRBV29-1
cdr3_aa: CSAPGIDTQYF
cdr3_nt: TGCAGCGCCCCAGGGATCGATACGCAGTATTTT

j_call: TRBJ1-1
clone_size: -
d_call: -
v_call: TRBV7-2
cdr3_aa: CASSADRMNTEAFF
cdr3_nt: TGTGCCAGCAGCGCGGACAGAATGAACACTGAAGCTTTCTTT

j_call: TRBJ2-2
clone_size: -
d_call: -
v_call: TRBV5-4
cdr3_aa: CASSRAVSAGELFF
cdr3_nt: TGTGCCAGCAGCAGAGCGGTCTCCGCCGGGGAGCTGTTTTTT

j_call: TRBJ2-5
clone_size: -
d_call: TRBD2
v_call: TRBV4-2
cdr3_aa: CASSQDFVRGRAGETQYF
cdr3_nt: TGTGCCAGCAGCCAAGATTTCGTCCGCGGGAGAGCCGGGGAGACCCAGTACTTC

j_call: TRBJ1-1
clone_size: few
d_call: -
v_call: TRBV11-3
cdr3_aa: CASSLQGEAFF
cdr3_nt: TGTGCCAGCAGCTTACAGGGTGAAGCTTTCTTT

j_call: TRBJ2-1
clone_size: -
d_call: TRBD1
v_call: TRBV5-1
cdr3_aa: CASRPGQGFNEQFF
cdr3_nt: TGCGCCAGCAGACCGGGACAGGGGTTCAATGAGCAGTTCTTC

j_call: TRBJ2-7
clone_size: few
d_call: -
v_call: TRBV5-4
cdr3_aa: CASSWTSYEQYF
cdr3_nt: TGTGCCAGCAGCTGGACTTCCTACGAGCAGTACTTC

j_call: TRBJ1-1
clone_size: -
d_call: TRBD1
v_call: TRBV2
cdr3_aa: CASSGNRGGEAFF
cdr3_nt: TGTGCCAGCAGTGGGAACAGGGGTGGTGAAGCTTTCTTT

j_call: TRBJ1-2
clone_size: -
d_call: -
v_call: TRBV6-5
cdr3_aa: CASSYAGGGYTF
cdr3_nt: TGTGCCAGCAGTTACGCAGGCGGGGGCTACACCTTC

j_call: TRBJ1-1
clone_size: -
d_call: TRBD1
v_call: TRBV2
cdr3_aa: CASSEDRTGGRAFF
cdr3_nt: TGTGCCAGCAGTGAAGATCGGACAGGGGGAAGGGCTTTCTTT

j_call: TRBJ2-7
clone_size: -
d_call: TRBD1
v_call: TRBV6-4
cdr3_aa: CASSWDRGWTYEQYF
cdr3_nt: TGTGCCAGCAGTTGGGACAGGGGATGGACCTACGAGCAGTACTTC

j_call: TRBJ2-1
clone_size: -
d_call: -
v_call: TRBV10-1
cdr3_aa: CASSEEPVDEQFF
cdr3_nt: TGCGCCAGCAGTGAGGAACCGGTTGATGAGCAGTTCTTC

j_call: TRBJ1-6
clone_size: -
d_call: TRBD1
v_call: TRBV7-6
cdr3_aa: CASSPGQGGFSNSPLHF
cdr3_nt: TGTGCCAGCAGCCCTGGACAGGGAGGGTTTTCGAATTCACCCCTCCACTTT